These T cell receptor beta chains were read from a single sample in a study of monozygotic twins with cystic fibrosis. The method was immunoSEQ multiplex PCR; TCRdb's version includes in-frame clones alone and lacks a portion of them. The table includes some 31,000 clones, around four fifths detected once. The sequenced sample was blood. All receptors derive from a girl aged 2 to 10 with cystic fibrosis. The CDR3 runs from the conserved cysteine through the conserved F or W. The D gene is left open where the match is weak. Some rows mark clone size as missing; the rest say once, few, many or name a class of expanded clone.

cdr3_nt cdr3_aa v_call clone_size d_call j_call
TGTGCCAGCAGTGAAGCTTCAGGTTCTGGAAACACCATATATTTT CASSEASGSGNTIYF TRBV2 - - TRBJ1-3
TGTGCCAGTACCTCCTGGGGCTATGGCTACACCTTC CASTSWGYGYTF TRBV19 few - TRBJ1-2
TGTGCCAGCAGCCCGCCGGAGGGACTAGAGGTCTACGAGCAGTACTTC CASSPPEGLEVYEQYF TRBV7-9 - TRBD2 TRBJ2-7
TGCGCCAGCAGCTTGCAACCTATCTCTGGAAACACCATATATTTT CASSLQPISGNTIYF TRBV5-1 - - TRBJ1-3
TGTGCCACCAGCAGAGGAGACCACATCGGCCGCGAGCAGTACTTC CATSRGDHIGREQYF TRBV15 - - TRBJ2-7
TGTGCCAGCAGTTTAGAGATGAACACTGAAGCTTTCTTT CASSLEMNTEAFF TRBV28 few - TRBJ1-1
TGTGCCACCAGCAGCTCGAGTGGGGGCGAAGCTTTCTTT CATSSSSGGEAFF TRBV15 - - TRBJ1-1
TGCGCCAGCAGCTTTAGCACAGATACGCAGTATTTT CASSFSTDTQYF TRBV5-1 - - TRBJ2-3
TGTGCCAGCAGTTTAGGGACAGGGGGTGAAAAACTGTTTTTT CASSLGTGGEKLFF TRBV28 once TRBD1 TRBJ1-4
TGTGCCAGCAGCAAAACCTACAATGAGCAGTTCTTC CASSKTYNEQFF TRBV27 - - TRBJ2-1
TGTGCCAGCAGTGAATATGGGTTCCTCTACAATGAGCAGTTCTTC CASSEYGFLYNEQFF TRBV6-1 - - TRBJ2-1
TGTGCCAGCAGCTTAGGGGCAGGGTCGGTTAATAACTATGGCTACACCTTC CASSLGAGSVNNYGYTF TRBV11-2 - - TRBJ1-2
TGTGCCAGTAGACAGGGGTGGAATGAGCAGTTCTTC CASRQGWNEQFF TRBV19 - TRBD1 TRBJ2-1
TGTGCCAGCACCATGGTTACCACTGAAGCTTTCTTT CASTMVTTEAFF TRBV7-9 - - TRBJ1-1
TGCAGCGTCCGGGGGTGGCATGAGCAGTTCTTC CSVRGWHEQFF TRBV29-1 - - TRBJ2-1
TGTGCCAGCGGGGGGACAGGGCTCTATGGCTACACCTTC CASGGTGLYGYTF TRBV27 once TRBD1 TRBJ1-2
TGTGCCAGCAGTTTAGGGGCCGGCGGGAGACCCAACTCCTACAATGAGCAGTTCTTC CASSLGAGGRPNSYNEQFF TRBV27 - TRBD2 TRBJ2-1
TGTGCCAGCAGCCCCCTGGAGGCTCCAGAGACCCAGTACTTC CASSPLEAPETQYF TRBV7-2 - - TRBJ2-5
TGTGCCAGCAGCTTAGCCCCCGAGGAGACCCAGTACTTC CASSLAPEETQYF TRBV7-2 once - TRBJ2-5
TGTGCCAGCAGGACGGACAGGGGCAGCTCCTACGAGCAGTACTTC CASRTDRGSSYEQYF TRBV11-2 - TRBD1 TRBJ2-7
TGCACCTTACCGCAACACAGGGGTGAGTATAGCAATCAGCCCCAGCATTTT CTLPQHRGEYSNQPQHF TRBV1 - - TRBJ1-5
TGTGCCAGCAGTTCTGGTTACCGCAGGGGCTATGGCTACACCTTC CASSSGYRRGYGYTF TRBV28 - - TRBJ1-2
TGTGCCAGCAGCGGCCCCTACGAGCAGTACTTC CASSGPYEQYF TRBV5-4 - - TRBJ2-7
TGTGCCAGCAGCCTACAGAGATACAATGAGCAGTTCTTC CASSLQRYNEQFF TRBV14 - - TRBJ2-1
TGTGCCAGTAGTCTAGTAGGAAGGGTCCCCCCCGGCACTGAAGCTTTCTTT CASSLVGRVPPGTEAFF TRBV19 - - TRBJ1-1
TGTGCCTGGAGTGTACGGACTAGCGGGATAAGCACAGATACGCAGTATTTT CAWSVRTSGISTDTQYF TRBV30 - TRBD2 TRBJ2-3
TGCGCCAGCAGCTTATGGACAAACAGGAACACTGAAGCTTTCTTT CASSLWTNRNTEAFF TRBV5-1 once - TRBJ1-1
TGTGCCAGCAGCTTAGATCCGGGACGAAATGAAAAACTGTTTTTT CASSLDPGRNEKLFF TRBV7-2 - - TRBJ1-4
TGCGCCAGCAGCTTGGTTGGACAGAGCTATGGCTACACCTTC CASSLVGQSYGYTF TRBV5-1 - - TRBJ1-2
TGCGCCAGCAGCCCTGACGGGATCGGCGAGCAGTACTTC CASSPDGIGEQYF TRBV5-1 few - TRBJ2-7
TGCAGCGTTGAGTTGCAGCGGGCCTACAATGAGCAGTTCTTC CSVELQRAYNEQFF TRBV29-1 - - TRBJ2-1
TGTGCCAGCAGGGCGGGAGTCATCTCCTACGAGCAGTACTTC CASRAGVISYEQYF TRBV27 - TRBD2 TRBJ2-7
TGTGCCAGCAGTCGGACAGGGGGCGGGGGCTACACCTTC CASSRTGGGGYTF TRBV6-5 - TRBD1 TRBJ1-2
TGTGCCACCAGCAGAGACCGTAGCGGGAGTAGGGCAGATACGCAGTATTTT CATSRDRSGSRADTQYF TRBV15 - TRBD2 TRBJ2-3
TGCGCCAGCAGCCAAGATAGGATGGGCACTGAAGCTTTCTTT CASSQDRMGTEAFF TRBV4-1 - - TRBJ1-1
TGCGCCAGCAGCTTGGATGTCGGGGAGCTGTTTTTT CASSLDVGELFF TRBV5-1 - - TRBJ2-2
TGCGCCAGCAGCTTGGTACAGACTAATTCACCCCTCCACTTT CASSLVQTNSPLHF TRBV5-1 - - TRBJ1-6
TGTGCCAGCCGGAGGCCAGGGACAGCCTACAATGAGCAGTTCTTC CASRRPGTAYNEQFF TRBV27 once TRBD1 TRBJ2-1
TGTGCCAGCAGCCTGAGGGGGTTTGAAGAGACCCAGTACTTC CASSLRGFEETQYF TRBV11-3 - - TRBJ2-5
TGCGCCAGCAGCAACCCCCTAGCGGGAATCCCCAATGAGCAGTTCTTC CASSNPLAGIPNEQFF TRBV5-1 - TRBD2 TRBJ2-1
TGTGCCAGTAGTATTGACAGGGGAATCACAGATACGCAGTATTTT CASSIDRGITDTQYF TRBV19 - TRBD1 TRBJ2-3
TGTGCCAGCAGTGTCCCGGGACTAGCGGCCCCCGGGCAGTACTTC CASSVPGLAAPGQYF TRBV28 - TRBD2 TRBJ2-7
TGTGCCAGCAGCCAACTCCGGGACAGAAAAGCTTTCTTT CASSQLRDRKAFF TRBV4-2 - TRBD1 TRBJ1-1
TGTGCCAGCAGCGTAGGGGTAGACATGAACACTGAAGCTTTCTTT CASSVGVDMNTEAFF TRBV9 - - TRBJ1-1
TGTGCCAGTAGTATAGACTGGGACGACCGATACCAAGAGACCCAGTACTTC CASSIDWDDRYQETQYF TRBV19 once - TRBJ2-5
TGTGCCAGCAGTGCCCTAATGGCTTTCTTT CASSALMAFF TRBV6-1 - - TRBJ1-1
TGTGCCAGCAGCTTACAATCCGGCAATGAGCAGTTCTTC CASSLQSGNEQFF TRBV7-9 - - TRBJ2-1
TGTGCCAGTAGTATATCCCAGGGGGCACCCTACGAGCAGTACTTC CASSISQGAPYEQYF TRBV19 - TRBD1 TRBJ2-7
TGTGCCAGCAGTTCTCAAGCCGGGACTATTAGCGACGAGCAGTACTTC CASSSQAGTISDEQYF TRBV28 once TRBD2 TRBJ2-7
TGTGCCAGCAGCTCAGGGGGCTCTGGAAACACCATATATTTT CASSSGGSGNTIYF TRBV5-6 - TRBD1 TRBJ1-3
TGCGCCAGCAGCGAAGGACAAGTATCCTACAATGAGCAGTTCTTC CASSEGQVSYNEQFF TRBV5-1 - - TRBJ2-1
TGTGCCAGCAGTGTGACTAGCGGGGGAACAACCTACGAGCAGTACTTC CASSVTSGGTTYEQYF TRBV2 - TRBD2 TRBJ2-7
TGCGCCAGCAGCCAAGACCCCGGGACTCACAATGAGCAGTTCTTC CASSQDPGTHNEQFF TRBV4-1 - - TRBJ2-1